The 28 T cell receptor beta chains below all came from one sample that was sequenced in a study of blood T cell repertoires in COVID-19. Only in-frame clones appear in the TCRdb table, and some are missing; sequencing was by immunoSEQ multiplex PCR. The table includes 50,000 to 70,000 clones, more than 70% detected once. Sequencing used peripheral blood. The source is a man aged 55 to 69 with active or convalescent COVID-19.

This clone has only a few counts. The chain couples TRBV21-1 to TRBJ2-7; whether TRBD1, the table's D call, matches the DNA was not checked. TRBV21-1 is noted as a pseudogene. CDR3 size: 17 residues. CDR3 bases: TGTGCCACCGGGGGGACAGGGGGCTCATCCTACTCCTACGAGCAGTACTTC. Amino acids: CATGGTGGSSYSYEQYF.

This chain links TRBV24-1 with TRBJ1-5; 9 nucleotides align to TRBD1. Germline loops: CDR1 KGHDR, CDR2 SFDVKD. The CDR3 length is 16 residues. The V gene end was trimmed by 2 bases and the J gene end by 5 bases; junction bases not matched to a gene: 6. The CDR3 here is CATSDSGTGRDQPQHF. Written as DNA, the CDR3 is TGTGCCACCAGTGATTCCGGGACAGGGCGCGATCAGCCCCAGCATTTT.

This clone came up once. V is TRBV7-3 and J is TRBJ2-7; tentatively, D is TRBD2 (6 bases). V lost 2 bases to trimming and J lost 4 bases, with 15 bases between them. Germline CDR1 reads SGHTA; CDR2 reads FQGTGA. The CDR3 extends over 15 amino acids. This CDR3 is CASSLDSGDAYEQYF. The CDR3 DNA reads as TGTGCCAGCAGCTTAGATAGCGGAGATGCTTACGAGCAGTACTTC.

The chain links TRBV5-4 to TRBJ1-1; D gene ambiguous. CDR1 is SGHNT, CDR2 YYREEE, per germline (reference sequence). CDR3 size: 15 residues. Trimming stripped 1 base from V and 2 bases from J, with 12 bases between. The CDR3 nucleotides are TGTGCCAGCAGCTTGATCTCACAGATAAACACTGAAGCTTTCTTT. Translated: CASSLISQINTEAFF.

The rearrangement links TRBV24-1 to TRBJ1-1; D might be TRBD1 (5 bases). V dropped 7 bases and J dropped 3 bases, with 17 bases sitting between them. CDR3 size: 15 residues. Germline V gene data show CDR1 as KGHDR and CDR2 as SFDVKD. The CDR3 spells CATSSSGGSHTEAFF. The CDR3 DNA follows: TGTGCCACCAGCAGCAGCGGGGGGTCCCACACTGAAGCTTTCTTT.

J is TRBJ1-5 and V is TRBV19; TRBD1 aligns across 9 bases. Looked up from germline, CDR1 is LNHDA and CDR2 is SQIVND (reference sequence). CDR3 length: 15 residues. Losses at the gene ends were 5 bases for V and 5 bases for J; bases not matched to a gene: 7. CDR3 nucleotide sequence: TGTGCCAGTAGTCTCGGACAGGGGTTCCATCAGCCCCAGCATTTT. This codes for CASSLGQGFHQPQHF.

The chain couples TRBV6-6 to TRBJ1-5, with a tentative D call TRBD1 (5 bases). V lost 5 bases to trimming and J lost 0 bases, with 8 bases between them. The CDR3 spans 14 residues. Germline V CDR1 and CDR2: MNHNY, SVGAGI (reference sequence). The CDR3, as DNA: TGTGCCAGCAGTCCGACAGTTAGCAATCAGCCCCAGCATTTT. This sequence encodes CASSPTVSNQPQHF.

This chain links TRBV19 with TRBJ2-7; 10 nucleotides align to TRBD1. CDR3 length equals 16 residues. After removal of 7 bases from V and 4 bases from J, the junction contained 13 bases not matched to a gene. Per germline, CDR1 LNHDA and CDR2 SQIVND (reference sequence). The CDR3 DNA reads TGTGCCAGTATGGAGAACCACCCGGGACAGGGGTACGAGCAGTACTTC. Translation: CASMENHPGQGYEQYF.

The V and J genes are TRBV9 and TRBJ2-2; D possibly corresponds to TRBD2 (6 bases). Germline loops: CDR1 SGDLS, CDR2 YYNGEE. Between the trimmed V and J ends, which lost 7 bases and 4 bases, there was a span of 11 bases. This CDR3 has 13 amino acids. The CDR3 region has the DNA TGTGCCAGCGGGAGGTCCGGCACCGGGGAGCTGTTTTTT. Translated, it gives CASGRSGTGELFF.

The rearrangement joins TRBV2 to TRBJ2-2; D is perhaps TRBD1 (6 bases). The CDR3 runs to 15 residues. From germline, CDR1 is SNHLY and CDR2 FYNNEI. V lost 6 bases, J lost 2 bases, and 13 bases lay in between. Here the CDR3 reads CASRQGRTNTGELFF. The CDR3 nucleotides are TGTGCCAGCAGACAGGGACGAACCAACACCGGGGAGCTGTTTTTT.

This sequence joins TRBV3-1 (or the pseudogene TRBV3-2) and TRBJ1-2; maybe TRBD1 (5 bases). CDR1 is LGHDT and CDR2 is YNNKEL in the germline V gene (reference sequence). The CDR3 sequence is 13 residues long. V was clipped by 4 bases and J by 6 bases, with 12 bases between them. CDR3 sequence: CASSRTEGNGYTF. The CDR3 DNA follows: TGTGCCAGCAGCCGGACGGAGGGGAATGGCTACACCTTC.

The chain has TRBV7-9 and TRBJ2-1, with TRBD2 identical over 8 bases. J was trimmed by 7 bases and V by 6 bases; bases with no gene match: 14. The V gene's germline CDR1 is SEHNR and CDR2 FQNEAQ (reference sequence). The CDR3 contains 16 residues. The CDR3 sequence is CASRASGREVANEQFF. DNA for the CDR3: TGTGCCAGCAGAGCCTCCGGGCGGGAGGTGGCGAATGAGCAGTTCTTC. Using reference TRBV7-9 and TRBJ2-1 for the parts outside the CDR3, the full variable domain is DTGVSQNPRHKITKRGQNVTFRCDPISEHNRLYWYRQTLGQGPEFLTYFQNEAQLEKSRLLSDRFSAERPKGSFSTLEIQRTEQGDSAMYLCASRASGREVANEQFFGPGTRLTVL.

The CDR3 nucleotides read TGTGCCAGCTCATCGGACGGGGGGGAGCCCCAGCATTTT. This sequence encodes CASSSDGGEPQHF. The chain employs TRBV18 and TRBJ1-5; TRBD1 is a possible D gene (5 bases). Between the trimmed V and J ends, which lost 5 bases and 8 bases, there was a span of 13 bases. Germline V gene data show CDR1 as KGHSH and CDR2 as LQKENI. The CDR3 has 13 amino acids.

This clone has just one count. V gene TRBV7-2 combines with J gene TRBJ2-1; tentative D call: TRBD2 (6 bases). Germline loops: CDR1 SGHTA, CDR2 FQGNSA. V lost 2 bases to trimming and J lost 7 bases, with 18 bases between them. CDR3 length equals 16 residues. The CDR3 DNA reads TGTGCCAGCAGCTTAATGGTACTAGCAGGTGGGAATGAGCAGTTCTTC. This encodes CASSLMVLAGGNEQFF.

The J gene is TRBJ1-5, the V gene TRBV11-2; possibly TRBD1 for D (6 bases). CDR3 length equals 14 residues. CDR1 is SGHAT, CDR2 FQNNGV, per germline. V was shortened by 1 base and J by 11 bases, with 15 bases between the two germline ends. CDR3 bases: TGTGCCAGCAGCTTAGTAGGGGGAAGGGGCACCCAGCATTTT. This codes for CASSLVGGRGTQHF.

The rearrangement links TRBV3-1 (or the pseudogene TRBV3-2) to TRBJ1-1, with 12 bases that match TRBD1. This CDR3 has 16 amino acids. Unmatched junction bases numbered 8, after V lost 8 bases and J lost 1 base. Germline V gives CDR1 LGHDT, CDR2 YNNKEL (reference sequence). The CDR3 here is CASGPGQGAQNTEAFF. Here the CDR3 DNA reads TGTGCCAGCGGACCGGGACAGGGGGCTCAGAACACTGAAGCTTTCTTT.

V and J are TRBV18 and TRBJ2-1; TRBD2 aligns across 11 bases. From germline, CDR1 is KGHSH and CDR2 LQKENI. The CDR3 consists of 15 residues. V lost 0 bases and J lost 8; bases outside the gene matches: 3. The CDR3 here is CASSPPGLADDEQFF. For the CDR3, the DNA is TGTGCCAGCTCACCACCGGGACTAGCGGATGATGAGCAGTTCTTC. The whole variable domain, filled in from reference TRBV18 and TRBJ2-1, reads NAGVMQNPRHLVRRRGQEARLRCSPMKGHSHVYWYRQLPEEGLKFMVYLQKENIIDESGMPKERFSAEFPKEGPSILRIQQVVRGDSAAYFCASSPPGLADDEQFFGPGTRLTVL.

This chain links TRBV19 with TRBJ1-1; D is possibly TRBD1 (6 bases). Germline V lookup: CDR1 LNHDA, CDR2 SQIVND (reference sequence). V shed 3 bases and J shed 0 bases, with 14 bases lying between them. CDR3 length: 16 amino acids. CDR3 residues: CASSMYQGLMNTEAFF. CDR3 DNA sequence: TGTGCCAGTAGTATGTACCAGGGGCTTATGAACACTGAAGCTTTCTTT.

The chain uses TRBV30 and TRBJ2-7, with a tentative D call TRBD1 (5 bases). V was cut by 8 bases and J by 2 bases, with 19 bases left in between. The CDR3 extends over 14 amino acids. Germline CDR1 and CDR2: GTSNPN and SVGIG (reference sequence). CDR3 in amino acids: CADTQGPPTYEQYF. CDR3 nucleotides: TGTGCCGATACCCAGGGCCCACCTACCTACGAGCAGTACTTC.

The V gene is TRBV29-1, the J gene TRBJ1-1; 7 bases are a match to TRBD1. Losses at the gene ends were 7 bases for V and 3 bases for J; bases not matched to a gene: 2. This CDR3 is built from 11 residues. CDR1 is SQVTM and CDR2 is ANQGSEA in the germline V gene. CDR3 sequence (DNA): TGCAGCGCGACAGGGTACACTGAAGCTTTCTTT. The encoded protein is CSATGYTEAFF.

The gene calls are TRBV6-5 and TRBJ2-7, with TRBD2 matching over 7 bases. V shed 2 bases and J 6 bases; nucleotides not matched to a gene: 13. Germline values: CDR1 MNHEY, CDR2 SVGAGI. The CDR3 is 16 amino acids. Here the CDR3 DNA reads TGTGCCAGCAGTTACGGCGGGACTAACTATCCCTCCGAGCAGTACTTC. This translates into CASSYGGTNYPSEQYF.

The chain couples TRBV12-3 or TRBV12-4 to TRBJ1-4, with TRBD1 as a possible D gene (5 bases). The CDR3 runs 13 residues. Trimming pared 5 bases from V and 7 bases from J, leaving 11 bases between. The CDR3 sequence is CASSTGLGEKLFF. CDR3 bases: TGTGCCAGCAGTACAGGATTGGGTGAAAAACTGTTTTTT.

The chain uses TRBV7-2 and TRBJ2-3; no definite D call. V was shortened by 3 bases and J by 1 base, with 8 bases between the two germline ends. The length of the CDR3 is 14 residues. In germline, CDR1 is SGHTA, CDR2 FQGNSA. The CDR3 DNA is TGTGCCAGCAGCTTGCGATCTGGCACAGATACGCAGTATTTT. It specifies CASSLRSGTDTQYF.

The CDR3 DNA reads TGTGCCAGCAGCCCAGCAGGGTTTCGAGATACGCAGTATTTT. Translating gives CASSPAGFRDTQYF. This sequence joins TRBV14 and TRBJ2-3; the D gene is possibly TRBD1 (5 bases). Trimming removed 4 bases from V and 5 bases from J, with 13 bases in between. The CDR3 is 14 amino acids. The germline CDR1 and CDR2 sequences are SGHDN and FVKESK.

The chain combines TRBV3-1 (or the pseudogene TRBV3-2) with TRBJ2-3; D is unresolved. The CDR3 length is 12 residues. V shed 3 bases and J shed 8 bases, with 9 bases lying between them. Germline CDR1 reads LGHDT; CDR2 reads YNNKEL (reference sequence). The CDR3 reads CASSQGRGTQYF. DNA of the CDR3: TGTGCCAGCAGCCAGGGTCGAGGTACGCAGTATTTT.

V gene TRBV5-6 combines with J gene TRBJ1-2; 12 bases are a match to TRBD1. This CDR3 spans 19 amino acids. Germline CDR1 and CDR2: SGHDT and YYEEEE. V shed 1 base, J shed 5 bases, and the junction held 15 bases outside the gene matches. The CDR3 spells CASSLKFLGQGAIQYGYTF. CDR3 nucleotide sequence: TGTGCCAGCAGCTTGAAGTTTTTGGGACAGGGGGCTATTCAGTATGGCTACACCTTC. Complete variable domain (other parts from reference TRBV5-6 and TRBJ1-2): DAGVTQSPTHLIKTRGQQVTLRCSPKSGHDTVSWYQQALGQGPQFIFQYYEEEERQRGNFPDRFSGHQFPNYSSELNVNALLLGDSALYLCASSLKFLGQGAIQYGYTFGSGTRLTVV.

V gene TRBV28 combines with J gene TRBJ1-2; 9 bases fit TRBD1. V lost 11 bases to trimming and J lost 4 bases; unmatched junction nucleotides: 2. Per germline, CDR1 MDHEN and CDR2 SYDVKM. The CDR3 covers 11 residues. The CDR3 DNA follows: TGTGCCGGACAGGGGATCTATGGCTACACCTTC. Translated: CAGQGIYGYTF.

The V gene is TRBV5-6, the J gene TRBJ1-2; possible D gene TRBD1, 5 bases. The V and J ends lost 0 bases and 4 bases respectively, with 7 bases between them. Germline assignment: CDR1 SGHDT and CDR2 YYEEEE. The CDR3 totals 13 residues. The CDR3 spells CASSLVGLYGYTF. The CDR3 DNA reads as TGTGCCAGCAGCTTGGTGGGGCTCTATGGCTACACCTTC.